This T cell receptor (beta chain) was found in a study of cytomegalovirus exposure and HLA in healthy donors. Trimming left V 2 bases short and J 1 base short, with 5 bases between. The CDR3 has 13 residues. CDR1 is PRHDT, CDR2 FYEKMQ, per germline (reference sequence). This clone was observed a single time. With 60 Vbeta and 13 Jbeta primers, the PCR was carried out. Produced via immunoSEQ multiplex PCR; TCRdb's table is partial and in-frame only. Of around 150,000 clones in the sample, approximately 80% are singletons; the top ten hold around 1.6%. Sequencing input: PBMCs. This TCR came from a woman between 18 and 30 years old in good health and CMV-seronegative. This sequence joins TRBV13 and TRBJ1-1, with D uncertain. CDR3 protein: CASSLIQNTEAFF. In nucleotides, the CDR3 is TGTGCCAGCAGCTTAATCCAGAACACTGAAGCTTTCTTT. The full variable domain, its missing parts supplied by reference TRBV13 and TRBJ1-1, is AAGVIQSPRHLIKEKRETATLKCYPIPRHDTVYWYQQGPGQDPQFLISFYEKMQSDKGSIPDRFSAQQFSDYHSELNMSSLELGDSALYFCASSLIQNTEAFFGQGTRLTVV.